Below, 21 T cell receptor beta chains from the same sample are listed, as sequenced in a study of blood T cell repertoires in COVID-19 (dated by TCRdb to about 2020). Library method: the immunoSEQ multiplex PCR assay. The table was pulled from immuneACCESS by TCRdb, which kept in-frame rearrangements only. Such tables lose some clones; where checked, under half of the loss comes from unresolved V genes, and the rest has no known cause. The sample table contains fewer than 300,000 clones; only one count was recorded for 70% to 80% of them. 2.5% to 4% of the sample lies in the top ten. Sample: peripheral blood. The receptors come from a woman older than 75 with acute or convalescent COVID-19.

The chain recombines TRBV18 with TRBJ1-5, with D possibly being TRBD1 (5 bases). The CDR3 length is 15 residues. Trimming left V 4 bases short and J 0 bases short, with 10 bases between. Germline CDR1 reads KGHSH; CDR2 reads LQKENI. The CDR3 spells CASSQTGNSNQPQHF. The DNA of the CDR3 is TGTGCCAGCTCACAAACAGGAAATAGCAATCAGCCCCAGCATTTT.

The chain combines TRBV21-1 with TRBJ1-5; the DNA was not used to check the table's D call, TRBD1. TRBV21-1 is given as a pseudogene. The CDR3 runs 15 residues. The CDR3 nucleotides are TGTGCCAGCAGCCTCGGGACAGGGGGCGATCAGCCCCAGCATTTT. Protein product: CASSLGTGGDQPQHF.

This clone was counted a few times. The rearrangement joins TRBV6-5 to TRBJ2-1; 8 bases map to TRBD2. CDR1 and CDR2 (germline): MNHEY, SVGAGI. The CDR3 length is 15 residues. V lost 6 bases and J lost 5; bases outside the gene matches: 9. The CDR3 bases are TGTGCCAGCAGGGGGGGAGCGGGAGCCCACAATGAGCAGTTCTTC. Protein: CASRGGAGAHNEQFF.

This clone was detected a few times. The rearrangement links TRBV21-1 to TRBJ2-1; the table gives TRBD1 as D, unverified against the DNA. TRBV21-1 is termed a pseudogene. The CDR3 has 18 residues. The DNA of the CDR3 is TGTGCCAGCAGCAAAGACGGGACAGGGTTAGGGGAGGACAATGAGCAGTTCTTC. Amino acid sequence: CASSKDGTGLGEDNEQFF.

Only one count was recorded for this clone. The chain employs TRBV5-8 and TRBJ2-3; D possibly corresponds to TRBD2 (6 bases). V lost 0 bases to trimming and J lost 2 bases, with 13 bases between them. CDR3 length equals 16 residues. Per the germline V gene, CDR1 is SGHTS and CDR2 is YDEGEE. The chain's CDR3 is CASSLGLAEHTDTQYF. Here the CDR3 DNA reads TGTGCCAGCAGCTTGGGTTTAGCGGAGCACACAGATACGCAGTATTTT.

This chain uses TRBV3-1 (or the pseudogene TRBV3-2) with TRBJ1-5; D not resolved. Trimming took 0 bases from V and 3 from J, leaving 12 bases between them. The CDR3 extends over 16 amino acids. The germline CDR1 and CDR2 sequences are LGHDT and YNNKEL (reference sequence). The CDR3 bases are TGTGCCAGCAGCCAAGATCGCGGCGGATCCAATCAGCCCCAGCATTTT. The encoded protein is CASSQDRGGSNQPQHF.

In this sample, this clone turned up once. The chain joins TRBV6-5 to TRBJ1-1; perhaps TRBD1 as D (6 bases). This CDR3 comprises 15 residues. From germline, CDR1 is MNHEY and CDR2 SVGAGI. The ends were cut back, 0 bases at V and 8 bases at J, with 16 bases in the middle. CDR3 coding DNA: TGTGCCAGCAGTTACTCCAGGGGAGTAGCGTCCGAAGCTTTCTTT. It yields the protein CASSYSRGVASEAFF.

This chain links TRBV15 with TRBJ2-3, with 9 bases aligning to TRBD1. Germline values: CDR1 LNHNV, CDR2 YYDKDF (reference sequence). J lost 8 bases, V lost 0 bases, and 6 bases had no gene match. The length of the CDR3 is 15 residues. Here the CDR3 DNA reads TGTGCCACCAGCAGAGATTCGGGGACAGGGAGTACGCAGTATTTT. This encodes CATSRDSGTGSTQYF.

The chain combines TRBV4-3 with TRBJ2-1; 11 bases map to TRBD2. The V gene end was trimmed by 0 bases and the J gene end by 9 bases; junction bases not matched to a gene: 4. CDR1 is LGHNA, CDR2 YSLEER, per germline. This CDR3 is built from 15 residues. In DNA form, the CDR3 reads TGCGCCAGCAGCCAAGAGACTAGCGGGGTTAGTGAGCAGTTCTTC. Translating it yields CASSQETSGVSEQFF.

This clone was counted between two and nine times. V usage is TRBV6-5 and J usage is TRBJ1-1; D not resolved. From germline, CDR1 is MNHEY and CDR2 SVGAGI. The CDR3 length is 15 residues. Trimming shortened V by 7 bases and J by 0 bases, and 15 bases separated the two germline ends. CDR3 DNA: TGTGCCAGCACCACATTCGGGCGGGTGAACACTGAAGCTTTCTTT. Encoded protein: CASTTFGRVNTEAFF.

This rearrangement joins TRBV19 to TRBJ1-2; D remains unclear. There are 15 residues in the CDR3. The V gene lost 4 bases and the J gene lost 2 bases, with 14 bases spanning the gap. Per the germline V gene, CDR1 is LNHDA and CDR2 is SQIVND (reference sequence). The CDR3 region is CASSSWRAGNYGYTF. The CDR3 DNA is TGTGCCAGTAGTAGCTGGCGGGCAGGCAACTATGGCTACACCTTC.

The chain couples TRBV19 to TRBJ1-2, with D uncertain. This CDR3 contains 14 residues. Germline V lookup: CDR1 LNHDA, CDR2 SQIVND (reference sequence). With 5 bases removed from V and 0 bases from J, the gap between germline ends came to 10 bases. The CDR3 sequence: CASSPPAANYGYTF. The DNA of the CDR3 is TGTGCCAGTAGTCCTCCGGCGGCTAACTATGGCTACACCTTC.

V usage is TRBV3-1 (or the pseudogene TRBV3-2) and J usage is TRBJ1-1; D is undetermined. The CDR3 is 14 residues long. Per germline, CDR1 LGHDT and CDR2 YNNKEL (reference sequence). Trimming shortened V by 0 bases and J by 10 bases, and 15 bases separated the two germline ends. CDR3 coding DNA: TGTGCCAGCAGCCAAGAGGAGCGGGGTTGGGGAGCTTTCTTT. This gives the protein CASSQEERGWGAFF.

The V and J genes are TRBV6-5 and TRBJ1-5; 9 bases agree with TRBD1. Germline V CDR1 and CDR2: MNHEY, SVGAGI. CDR3 size: 15 residues. With 4 bases clipped from V and 7 bases from J, the junction kept 8 bases outside the gene matches. The CDR3 DNA follows: TGTGCCAGCAGTTCAAGCGACAGGGGGTACCAGCCCCAGCATTTT. Encoded protein: CASSSSDRGYQPQHF.

The genes are TRBV6-5 and TRBJ2-7; TRBD2 might be the D (6 bases). This CDR3 region has 15 residues. Germline lookup yields CDR1 MNHEY and CDR2 SVGAGI. Deletions cut 2 bases from V and 1 base from J, with 12 bases between. CDR3 loop: CASSYGGVLSYEQYF. In DNA form, the CDR3 reads TGTGCCAGCAGTTACGGCGGGGTTTTATCCTACGAGCAGTACTTC.

The chain carries TRBV11-2 and TRBJ2-5, with D unresolved. V lost 2 bases and J 0 bases, leaving 16 bases between the germline ends. Looked up from germline, CDR1 is SGHAT and CDR2 is FQNNGV. The CDR3 length is 17 residues. The CDR3: CASSLSRLSRNQETQYF. The CDR3 DNA reads TGTGCCAGCAGCTTATCCCGCCTCTCTAGAAACCAAGAGACCCAGTACTTC.

V gene TRBV5-6 combines with J gene TRBJ2-2; D uncertain. V was cut by 4 bases and J by 8 bases, with 9 bases left in between. This CDR3 is built from 12 residues. Germline assignment: CDR1 SGHDT and CDR2 YYEEEE. The CDR3, as DNA: TGTGCCAGCAGCCTTGAGGTGGGGGAGCTGTTTTTT. It specifies CASSLEVGELFF.

The CDR3 region is CASTSQEVHSPLHF. CDR3 DNA: TGTGCCAGCACGTCCCAGGAGGTGCATTCACCCCTCCACTTT. This chain joins TRBV19 and TRBJ1-6; D is unclear. The CDR3 is made up of 14 amino acids. V was clipped by 9 bases and J by 8 bases, with 17 bases between them. Germline CDR1 and CDR2: LNHDA and SQIVND (reference sequence).

V and J are TRBV6-5 and TRBJ2-3; TRBD2 agrees at 7 bases. This CDR3 has 13 amino acids. With 9 bases clipped from V and 4 bases from J, the junction kept 7 bases outside the gene matches. Looked up from germline, CDR1 is MNHEY and CDR2 is SVGAGI. This chain's CDR3 is CASKTSPPDTQYF. The CDR3 nucleotides are TGTGCCAGTAAGACTAGCCCTCCAGATACGCAGTATTTT.

This rearrangement joins TRBV6-5 to TRBJ1-2, with D tentatively TRBD1 (5 bases). CDR1 and CDR2 from the germline V gene are MNHEY and SVGAGI. The CDR3 contains 13 residues. Trimming shortened V by 5 bases and J by 6 bases, and 13 bases separated the two germline ends. The CDR3 DNA reads as TGTGCCAGCAGTAAGACAGCGGGGGATGGCTACACCTTC. It yields the protein CASSKTAGDGYTF.

The CDR3 nucleotides read TGTGCCAGCAGCTTTGCGGTAACCACGAACACCGGGGAGCTGTTTTTT. Its translation: CASSFAVTTNTGELFF. This sequence joins TRBV7-9 and TRBJ2-2; no firm D call. The CDR3 runs to 16 residues. Germline V CDR1 and CDR2: SEHNR, FQNEAQ (reference sequence). Trimming shortened V by 3 bases and J by 0 bases, and 11 bases separated the two germline ends.